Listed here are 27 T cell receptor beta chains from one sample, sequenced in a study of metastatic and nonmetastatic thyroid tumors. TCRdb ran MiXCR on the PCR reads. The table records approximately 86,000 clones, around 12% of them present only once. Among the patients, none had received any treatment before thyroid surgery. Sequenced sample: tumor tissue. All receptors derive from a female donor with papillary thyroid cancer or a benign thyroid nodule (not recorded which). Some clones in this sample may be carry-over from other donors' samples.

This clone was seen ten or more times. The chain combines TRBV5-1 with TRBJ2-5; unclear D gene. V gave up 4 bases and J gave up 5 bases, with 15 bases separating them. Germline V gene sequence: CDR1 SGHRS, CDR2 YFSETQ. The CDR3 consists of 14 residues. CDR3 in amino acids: CASSPKGPGETQYF. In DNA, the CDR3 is TGCGCCAGCAGCCCGAAGGGCCCCGGGGAGACCCAGTACTTC.

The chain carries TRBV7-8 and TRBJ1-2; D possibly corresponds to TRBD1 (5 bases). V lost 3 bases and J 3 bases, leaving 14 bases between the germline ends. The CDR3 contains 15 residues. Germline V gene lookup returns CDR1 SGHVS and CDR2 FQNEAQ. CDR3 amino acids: CASSLTVSADYGYTF. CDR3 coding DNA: TGTGCCAGCAGCTTGACAGTTTCGGCTGACTATGGCTACACCTTC.

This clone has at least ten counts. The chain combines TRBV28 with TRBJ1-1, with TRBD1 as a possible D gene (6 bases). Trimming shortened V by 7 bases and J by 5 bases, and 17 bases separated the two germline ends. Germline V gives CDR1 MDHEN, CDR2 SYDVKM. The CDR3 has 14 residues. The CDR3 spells CASNFQGRKTEAFF. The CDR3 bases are TGTGCCAGCAATTTTCAGGGGAGGAAGACTGAAGCTTTCTTT.

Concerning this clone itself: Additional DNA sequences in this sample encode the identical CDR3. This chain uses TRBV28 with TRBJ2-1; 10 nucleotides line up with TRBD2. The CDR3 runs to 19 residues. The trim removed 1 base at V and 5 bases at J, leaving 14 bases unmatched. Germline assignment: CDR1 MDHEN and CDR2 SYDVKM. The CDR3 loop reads CASSLFWTSGSRRHNEQFF. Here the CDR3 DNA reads TGTGCCAGCAGTTTATTTTGGACTAGCGGTAGTAGACGGCACAATGAGCAGTTCTTC.

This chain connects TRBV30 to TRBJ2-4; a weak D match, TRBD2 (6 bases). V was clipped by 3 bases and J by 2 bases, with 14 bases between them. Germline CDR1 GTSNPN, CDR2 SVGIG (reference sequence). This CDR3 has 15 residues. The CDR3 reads CAWSPSSVSKNIQYF. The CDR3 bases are TGTGCCTGGAGCCCTTCTAGCGTTTCCAAAAACATTCAGTACTTC.

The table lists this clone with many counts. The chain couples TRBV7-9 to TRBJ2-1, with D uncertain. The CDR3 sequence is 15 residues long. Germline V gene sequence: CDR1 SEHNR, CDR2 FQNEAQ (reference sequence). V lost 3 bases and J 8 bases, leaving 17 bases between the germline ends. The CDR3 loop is CASSLGYSVLDEQFF. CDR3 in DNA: TGTGCCAGCAGCTTGGGCTACTCCGTACTGGATGAGCAGTTCTTC.

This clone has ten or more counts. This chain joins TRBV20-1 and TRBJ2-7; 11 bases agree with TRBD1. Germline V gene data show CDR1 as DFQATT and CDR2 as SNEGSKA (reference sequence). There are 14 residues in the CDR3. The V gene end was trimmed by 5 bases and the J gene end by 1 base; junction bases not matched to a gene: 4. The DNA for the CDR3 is TGCAGTGCTGGGGGACAGGGGGGATCCTACGAGCAGTACTTC. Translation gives CSAGGQGGSYEQYF.

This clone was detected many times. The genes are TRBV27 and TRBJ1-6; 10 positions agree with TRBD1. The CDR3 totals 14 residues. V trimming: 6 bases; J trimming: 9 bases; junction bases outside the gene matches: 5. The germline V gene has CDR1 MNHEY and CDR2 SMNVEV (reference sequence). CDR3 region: CASRGTGDSSPLHF. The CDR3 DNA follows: TGTGCCAGCAGGGGGACAGGGGATAGTTCACCCCTCCACTTT.

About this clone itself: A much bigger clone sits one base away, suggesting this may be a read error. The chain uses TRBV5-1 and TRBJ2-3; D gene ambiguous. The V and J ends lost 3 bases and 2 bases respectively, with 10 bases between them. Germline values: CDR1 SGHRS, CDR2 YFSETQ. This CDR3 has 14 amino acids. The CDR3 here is CASSYGPTTDTQYF. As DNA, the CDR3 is TGCGCCAGCAGCTACGGACCCACCACAGATACGCAGTATTTT.

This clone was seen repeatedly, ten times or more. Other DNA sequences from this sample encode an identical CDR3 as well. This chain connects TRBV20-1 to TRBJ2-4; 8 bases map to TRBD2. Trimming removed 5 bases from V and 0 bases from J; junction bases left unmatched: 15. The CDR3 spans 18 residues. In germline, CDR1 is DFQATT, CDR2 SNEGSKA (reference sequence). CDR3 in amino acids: CSAPLDRAGVIAKNIQYF. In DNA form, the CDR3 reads TGCAGTGCTCCATTGGACCGAGCGGGAGTAATAGCCAAAAACATTCAGTACTTC.

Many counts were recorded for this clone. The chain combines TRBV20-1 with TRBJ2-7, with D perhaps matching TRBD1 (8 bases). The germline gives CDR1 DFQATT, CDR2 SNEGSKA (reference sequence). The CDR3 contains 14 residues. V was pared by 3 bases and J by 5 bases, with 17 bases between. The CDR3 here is CSARPTGGGDEQYF. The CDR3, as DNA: TGCAGTGCTAGGCCCACAGGGGGAGGGGACGAGCAGTACTTC.

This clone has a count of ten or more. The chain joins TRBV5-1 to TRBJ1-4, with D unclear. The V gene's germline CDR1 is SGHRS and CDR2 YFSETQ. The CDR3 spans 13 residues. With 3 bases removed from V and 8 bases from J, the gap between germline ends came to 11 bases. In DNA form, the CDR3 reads TGCGCCAGCAGCTCCAGGCCGATGGAAAAACTGTTTTTT. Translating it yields CASSSRPMEKLFF.

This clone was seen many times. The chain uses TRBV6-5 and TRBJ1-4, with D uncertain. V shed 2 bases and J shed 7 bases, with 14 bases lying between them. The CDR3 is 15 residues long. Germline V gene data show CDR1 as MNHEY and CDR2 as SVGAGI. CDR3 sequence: CASSYRANGPEKLFF. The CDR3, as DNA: TGTGCCAGCAGTTACCGGGCCAACGGTCCTGAAAAACTGTTTTTT.

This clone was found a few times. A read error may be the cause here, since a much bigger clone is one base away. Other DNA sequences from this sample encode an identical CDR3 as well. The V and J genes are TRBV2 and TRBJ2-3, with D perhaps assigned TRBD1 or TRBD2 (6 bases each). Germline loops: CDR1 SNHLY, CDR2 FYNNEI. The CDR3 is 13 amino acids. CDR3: CASSEGGTDTQYF. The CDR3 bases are TGTGCCAGTAGTGAGGGGGGAACAGATACGCAGTATTTT.

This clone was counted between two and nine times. The CDR3 nucleotides are TGTGCCAGCAAACATGGAGCGGGATGGCTTGAACCCACAGATACGCAGTATTTT. Translation gives CASKHGAGWLEPTDTQYF. The chain has TRBV11-1 and TRBJ2-3; 7 bases match TRBD2. Germline CDR1 SGHAT, CDR2 FQDESV (reference sequence). The CDR3 covers 18 residues. The J segment lost 2 bases and the V segment lost 7 bases, leaving 18 bases of the junction unmatched.

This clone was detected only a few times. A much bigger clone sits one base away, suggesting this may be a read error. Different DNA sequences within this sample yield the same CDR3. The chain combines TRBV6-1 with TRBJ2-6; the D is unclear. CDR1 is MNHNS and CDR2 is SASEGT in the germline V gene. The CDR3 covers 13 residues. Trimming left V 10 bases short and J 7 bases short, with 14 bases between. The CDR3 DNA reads TGTGCCACCAGGTCTACCGGTGCCAACGTCCTGACTTTC. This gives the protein CATRSTGANVLTF.

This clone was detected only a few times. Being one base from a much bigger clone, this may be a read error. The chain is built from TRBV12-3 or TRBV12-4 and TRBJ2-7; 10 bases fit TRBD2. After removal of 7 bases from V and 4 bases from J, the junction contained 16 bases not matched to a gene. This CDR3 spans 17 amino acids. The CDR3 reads CASIPVKREGLRYEQYF. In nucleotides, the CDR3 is TGTGCCAGCATCCCAGTGAAGCGGGAGGGCCTTCGTTACGAGCAGTACTTC.

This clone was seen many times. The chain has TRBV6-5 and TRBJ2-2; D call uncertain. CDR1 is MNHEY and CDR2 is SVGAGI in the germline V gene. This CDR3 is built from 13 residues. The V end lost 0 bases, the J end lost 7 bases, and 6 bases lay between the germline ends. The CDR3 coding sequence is TGTGCCAGCAGTTACTCCGGGTTCGGGGAGCTGTTTTTT. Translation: CASSYSGFGELFF.

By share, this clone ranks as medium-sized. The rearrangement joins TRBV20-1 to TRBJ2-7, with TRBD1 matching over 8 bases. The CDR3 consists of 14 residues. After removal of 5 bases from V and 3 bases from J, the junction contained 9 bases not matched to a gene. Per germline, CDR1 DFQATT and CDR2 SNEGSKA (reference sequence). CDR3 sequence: CSAHTGQVLYEQYF. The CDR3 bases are TGCAGTGCTCATACGGGACAGGTACTCTACGAGCAGTACTTC.

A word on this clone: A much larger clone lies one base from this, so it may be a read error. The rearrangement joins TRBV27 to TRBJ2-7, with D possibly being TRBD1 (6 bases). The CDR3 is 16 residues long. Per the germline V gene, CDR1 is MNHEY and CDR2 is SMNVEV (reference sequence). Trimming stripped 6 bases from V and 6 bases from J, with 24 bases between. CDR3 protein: CASSLIVTGQAIEQYF. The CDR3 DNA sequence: TGTGCCAGCAGCCTCATAGTGACAGGCCAGGCGATCGAGCAGTACTTC.

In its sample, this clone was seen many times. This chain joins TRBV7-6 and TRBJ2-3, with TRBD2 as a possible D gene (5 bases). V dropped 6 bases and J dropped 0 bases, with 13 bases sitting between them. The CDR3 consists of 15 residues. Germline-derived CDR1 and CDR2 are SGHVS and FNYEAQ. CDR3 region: CASRLEVLSTDTQYF. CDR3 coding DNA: TGTGCCAGCAGGCTGGAGGTACTCAGCACAGATACGCAGTATTTT. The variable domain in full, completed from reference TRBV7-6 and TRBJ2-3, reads GAGVSQSPRYKVTKRGQDVALRCDPISGHVSLYWYRQALGQGPEFLTYFNYEAQQDKSGLPNDRFSAERPEGSISTLTIQRTEQRDSAMYRCASRLEVLSTDTQYFGPGTRLTVL.

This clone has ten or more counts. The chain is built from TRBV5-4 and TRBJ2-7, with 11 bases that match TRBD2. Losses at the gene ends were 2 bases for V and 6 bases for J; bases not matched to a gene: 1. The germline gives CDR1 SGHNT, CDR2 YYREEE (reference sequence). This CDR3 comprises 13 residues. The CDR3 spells CASSLLAGVEQYF. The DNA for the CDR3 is TGTGCCAGCAGCTTACTAGCGGGAGTCGAGCAGTACTTC. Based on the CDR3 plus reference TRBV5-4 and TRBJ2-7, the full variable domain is ETGVTQSPTHLIKTRGQQVTLRCSSQSGHNTVSWYQQALGQGPQFIFQYYREEENGRGNFPPRFSGLQFPNYSSELNVNALELDDSALYLCASSLLAGVEQYFGPGTRLTVT.

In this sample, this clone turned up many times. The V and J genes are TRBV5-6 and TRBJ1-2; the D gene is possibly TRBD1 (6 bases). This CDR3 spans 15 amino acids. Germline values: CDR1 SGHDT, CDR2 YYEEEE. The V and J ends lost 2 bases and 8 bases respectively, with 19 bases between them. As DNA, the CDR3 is TGTGCCAGCAGCTTCCGGGCAGGGGTCATGTTAGGCTACACCTTC. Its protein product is CASSFRAGVMLGYTF.

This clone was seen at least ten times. In nucleotides, the CDR3 is TGTGCCAGCAGGACAGTGAACACTGAAGCTTTCTTT. Its translation: CASRTVNTEAFF. The chain uses TRBV6-1 and TRBJ1-1, with D possibly TRBD1 on 5 matching bases. Germline V CDR1 and CDR2: MNHNS, SASEGT. CDR3 size: 12 residues. The V gene lost 6 bases and the J gene lost 0 bases, with 5 bases spanning the gap.

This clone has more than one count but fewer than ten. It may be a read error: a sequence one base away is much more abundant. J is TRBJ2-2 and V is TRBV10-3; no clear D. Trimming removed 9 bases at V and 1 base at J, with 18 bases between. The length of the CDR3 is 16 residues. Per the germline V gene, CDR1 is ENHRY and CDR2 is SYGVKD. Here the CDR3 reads CAISSPHALNTGELFF. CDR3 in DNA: TGTGCCATTTCCAGTCCACACGCACTGAACACCGGGGAGCTGTTTTTT.

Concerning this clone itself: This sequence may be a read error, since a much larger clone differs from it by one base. CDR3 in amino acids: CSASKGSTLRVTQYF. Here the CDR3 DNA reads TGCAGTGCTAGTAAGGGCTCCACCTTGCGAGTGACCCAGTACTTC. This sequence joins TRBV20-1 and TRBJ2-5; D remains unclear. This CDR3 has 15 amino acids. Trimming pared 3 bases from V and 7 bases from J, leaving 21 bases between. CDR1 DFQATT and CDR2 SNEGSKA come from the germline V gene (reference sequence).

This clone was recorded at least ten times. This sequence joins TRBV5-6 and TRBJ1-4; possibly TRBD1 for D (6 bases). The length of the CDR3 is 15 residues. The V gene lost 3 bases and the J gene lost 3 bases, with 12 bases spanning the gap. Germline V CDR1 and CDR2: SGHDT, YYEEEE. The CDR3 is CASSYPGQPNEKLFF. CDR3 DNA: TGTGCCAGCAGCTATCCGGGACAACCTAATGAAAAACTGTTTTTT. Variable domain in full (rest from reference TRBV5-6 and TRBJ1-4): DAGVTQSPTHLIKTRGQQVTLRCSPKSGHDTVSWYQQALGQGPQFIFQYYEEEERQRGNFPDRFSGHQFPNYSSELNVNALLLGDSALYLCASSYPGQPNEKLFFGSGTQLSVL.